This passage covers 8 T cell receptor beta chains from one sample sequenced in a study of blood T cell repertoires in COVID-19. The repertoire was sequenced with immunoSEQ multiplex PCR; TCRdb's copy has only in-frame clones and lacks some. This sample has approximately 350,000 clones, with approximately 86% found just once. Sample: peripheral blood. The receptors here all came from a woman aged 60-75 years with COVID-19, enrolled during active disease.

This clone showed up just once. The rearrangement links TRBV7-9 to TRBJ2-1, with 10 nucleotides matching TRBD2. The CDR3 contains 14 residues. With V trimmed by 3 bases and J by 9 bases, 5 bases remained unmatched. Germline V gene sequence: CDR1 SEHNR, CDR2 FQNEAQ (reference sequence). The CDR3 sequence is CASSFSGGSVEQFF. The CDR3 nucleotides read TGTGCCAGCAGCTTTAGCGGGGGGTCTGTTGAGCAGTTCTTC.

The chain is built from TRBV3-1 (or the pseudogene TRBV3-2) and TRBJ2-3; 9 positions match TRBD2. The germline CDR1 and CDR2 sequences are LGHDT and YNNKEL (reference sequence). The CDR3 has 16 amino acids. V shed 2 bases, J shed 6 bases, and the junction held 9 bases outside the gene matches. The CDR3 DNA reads TGTGCCAGCAGCCAACAGCGGGGGGCTGGGGTGGATACGCAGTATTTT. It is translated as CASSQQRGAGVDTQYF.

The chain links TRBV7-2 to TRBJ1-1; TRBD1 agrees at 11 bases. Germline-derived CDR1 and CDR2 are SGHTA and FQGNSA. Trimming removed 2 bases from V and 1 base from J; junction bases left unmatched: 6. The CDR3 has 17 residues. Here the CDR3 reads CASSLPRTGGRNTEAFF. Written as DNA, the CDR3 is TGTGCCAGCAGCTTACCCCGGACAGGGGGCAGGAACACTGAAGCTTTCTTT.

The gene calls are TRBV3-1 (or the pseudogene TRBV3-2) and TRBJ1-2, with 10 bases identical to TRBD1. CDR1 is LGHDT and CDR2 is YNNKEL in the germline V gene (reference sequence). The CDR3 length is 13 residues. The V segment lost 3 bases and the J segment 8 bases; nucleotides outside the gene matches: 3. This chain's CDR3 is CASSQTGGDGYTF. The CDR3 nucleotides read TGTGCCAGCAGCCAGACAGGGGGCGACGGCTACACCTTC.

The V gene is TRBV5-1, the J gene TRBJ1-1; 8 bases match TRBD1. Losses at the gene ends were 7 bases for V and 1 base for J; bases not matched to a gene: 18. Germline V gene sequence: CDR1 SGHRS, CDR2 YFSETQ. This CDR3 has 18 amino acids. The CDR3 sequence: CASATMGVTGGWNTEAFF. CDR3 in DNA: TGCGCCAGCGCCACGATGGGTGTAACAGGGGGATGGAACACTGAAGCTTTCTTT.

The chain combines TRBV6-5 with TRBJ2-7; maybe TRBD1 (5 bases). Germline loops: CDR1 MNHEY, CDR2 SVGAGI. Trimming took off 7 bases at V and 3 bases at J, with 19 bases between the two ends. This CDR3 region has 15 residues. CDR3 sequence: CASTGNSLRYYEQYF. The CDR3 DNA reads TGTGCCAGCACAGGGAACTCCCTGCGCTACTACGAGCAGTACTTC.

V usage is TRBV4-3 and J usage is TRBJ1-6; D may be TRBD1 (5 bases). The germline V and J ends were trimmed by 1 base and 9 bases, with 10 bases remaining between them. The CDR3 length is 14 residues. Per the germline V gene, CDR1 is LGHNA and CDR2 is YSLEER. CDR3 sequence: CASSQGAGTSPLHF. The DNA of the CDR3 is TGCGCCAGCAGCCAAGGGGCGGGGACTTCACCCCTCCACTTT.

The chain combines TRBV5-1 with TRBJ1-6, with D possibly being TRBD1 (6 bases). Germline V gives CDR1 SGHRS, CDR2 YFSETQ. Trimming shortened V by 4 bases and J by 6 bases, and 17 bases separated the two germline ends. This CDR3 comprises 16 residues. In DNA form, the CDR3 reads TGCGCCAGCAGCAGACCGGACGGACAGATTAATTCACCCCTCCACTTT. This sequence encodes CASSRPDGQINSPLHF.